This entry describes one T cell receptor (beta chain). The sample belongs to a study of blood T cell repertoires in COVID-19. Background on the study: The samples span acute and convalescent COVID-19 from the United States, Italy and Spain.

Living in about two dozen US areas, the participants were between roughly 18 and 95 years of age. Clinical histories supplied by participants themselves formed the basis of cohort assignment. Sequencing was performed with immunoSEQ multiplex PCR; in TCRdb, only in-frame clones are kept and a portion is missing. The top ten hold 1% to 1.5% of the sample, which has around 380,000 clones, around 87% seen once. Germline loops: CDR1 KGHSH, CDR2 LQKENI. This CDR3 spans 13 amino acids. Trimming left V 4 bases short and J 6 bases short, with 11 bases between. Sequenced: PBMCs or T cells enriched from blood (not recorded which). The TCR comes from a man aged 25-45 years who had recovered from COVID-19. The V gene is TRBV18, the J gene TRBJ2-3, with D maybe TRBD2 (6 bases). The CDR3 bases are TGTGCCAGCTCACAGGCGGGGTCTGATACGCAGTATTTT. Encoded protein: CASSQAGSDTQYF.